This record covers a single T cell receptor (beta chain). Its specificity is not known. The sample comes from a study of OX40 agonist ivuxolimab in advanced cancers. At the level of the study: Patients were treated with intravenous ivuxolimab, dosed at 0.01 to 10 mg/kg and infused every 2 weeks. Overall study findings and caveats: The study found that CD8+ T cells averaged more expanded clones than CD4+. Antigens targeted by the expanded peripheral T cells were not determined. Clonal expansion from baseline to week 6 occurred in both CD4+ and CD8+ T cells.

Per the germline V gene, CDR1 is MNHNS and CDR2 is SASEGT. This CDR3 has 15 amino acids. Sequenced by immunoSEQ multiplex PCR; TCRdb stores in-frame clones only, minus some. Counted here are fewer than 80,000 clones, roughly 82% occurring once; the ten biggest clones make up roughly 1.2%. The V and J genes are TRBV6-1 and TRBJ2-5; 7 bases are shared with TRBD1. The end of the DNA aligns better with TRBJ2-7, so the J call may be wrong. The sample consisted of CD4+ or CD8+ T cells sorted from blood, taken in a trial of the OX40 agonist ivuxolimab. The sequence was collected from an adult with an advanced solid tumor such as melanoma, head and neck, liver or kidney cancer. The CDR3 DNA reads as TGTGCCAGCAGTGAATCCGGGACAGAGTCCTACGAGCAGTACTTC. Protein: CASSESGTESYEQYF.